The clone carrying this T cell receptor (beta chain) was recorded many times. The antigen is not known. The read stops 3 residues short of the end of the CDR3; the missing end is completed from the germline J gene. These data are taken from a study of T cell clonality in common variable immunodeficiency. Germline V CDR1 and CDR2: MNHEY, SVGEGT. Losses at the gene ends were 0 bases for V and 1 base for J; bases not matched to a gene: 2. This CDR3 comprises 15 residues. Control and CVID samples contributed equal amounts of genomic DNA. The repertoire was sequenced with immunoSEQ multiplex PCR; TCRdb's copy has only in-frame clones and lacks some. This sample has about 47,000 clones, each found more than once. Study conclusions and caveats: Reportedly, TCR beta sequences from common variable immunodeficiency showed fewer deletions and N-nucleotide insertions. CVID subjects had higher TCRbeta clonality than healthy controls, most marked in about a third.

J is TRBJ2-5 and V is TRBV6-2 or TRBV6-3; 7 bases line up with TRBD2. This TCR was sampled from a person aged 18-70 years in good health. Input material: peripheral blood mononuclear cells. CDR3 amino acids: CASSYSLAGQETQYF. The covered CDR3 bases are TGTGCCAGCAGTTACTCGTTAGCGGGCCAAGAGACC.